One sample yielded the 12 T cell receptor beta chains listed below, sequenced in a study of vaccination effects on CD4 cells after COVID-19. Their antigen targets remain unknown. Using immunoSEQ multiplex PCR, the repertoire was profiled, and TCRdb retains in-frame clones only, with some absent. The sample has nearly 35,000 clones; approximately 77% are singletons. When roughly eleven days of culture had elapsed, CD4+ T cells were isolated. This individual contracted SARS-CoV-2 between March and December 2020, as verified by PCR. Of the BNT162b2 and mRNA-1273 vaccines, participants received two doses of one or the other. Sequencing used CD4+ T cells from PBMCs cultured without peptide, obtained after COVID-19 vaccination. The receptors come from a human donor who had a prior SARS-CoV-2 infection.

V and J are TRBV18 and TRBJ2-5; D unclear. There are 14 residues in the CDR3. V lost 6 bases, J lost 0 bases, and 11 bases lay in between. Germline CDR1 and CDR2: KGHSH and LQKENI. The CDR3 protein is CASSRSRNQETQYF. The CDR3 coding sequence is TGTGCCAGCTCCCGCAGCCGAAACCAAGAGACCCAGTACTTC.

This chain links TRBV30 with TRBJ2-7, with D perhaps given as TRBD1 or TRBD2 (5 bases each). Germline CDR1 is GTSNPN and CDR2 is SVGIG (reference sequence). The CDR3 runs to 14 residues. V lost 5 bases, J lost 6 bases, and 20 bases lay in between. The CDR3 spells CAWALPTFGGEQYF. The CDR3 nucleotides read TGTGCCTGGGCGCTCCCAACCTTTGGGGGCGAGCAGTACTTC.

The chain carries TRBV7-3 and TRBJ2-1; D ambiguous. Trimming cost V 5 bases and J 2 bases, with 7 bases left between them. The germline V gene encodes CDR1 SGHTA and CDR2 FQGTGA. The CDR3 runs to 13 residues. The CDR3 DNA follows: TGTGCCAGCAGCCCCGCCGCCTACAATGAGCAGTTCTTC. Its protein is CASSPAAYNEQFF.

The chain carries TRBV9 and TRBJ2-1; 9 bases align to TRBD2. This CDR3 contains 13 residues. Germline V CDR1 and CDR2: SGDLS, YYNGEE. The V and J ends lost 2 bases and 9 bases, in that order; junction bases with no gene match: 3. Here the CDR3 DNA reads TGTGCCAGCAGCGTTCAAGCGGGGGGTGAGCAGTTCTTC. Its protein product is CASSVQAGGEQFF.

This chain uses TRBV5-4 with TRBJ1-3, with 12 bases matching TRBD1. Trimming cost V 4 bases and J 5 bases; bases outside gene matches: 4. CDR1 is SGHNT and CDR2 is YYREEE in the germline V gene (reference sequence). This CDR3 comprises 15 residues. In DNA, the CDR3 is TGTGCCAGCAGCCGCGGGACAGGGGGCCGAAACACCATATATTTT. Its translation is CASSRGTGGRNTIYF.

This chain uses TRBV6-5 with TRBJ1-2; D gene ambiguous. CDR3 size: 13 residues. Germline V gene sequence: CDR1 MNHEY, CDR2 SVGAGI. The V end was cut by 3 bases, the J end by 7 bases, with 12 bases between. The CDR3 sequence: CASSYTRETGYTF. The CDR3 region has the DNA TGTGCCAGCAGTTATACTAGAGAAACTGGCTACACCTTC.

CDR3 DNA sequence: TGTGCCATCAGTGAGTCTGGGCGTAACAGGGCTAGGACAGATACGCAGTATTTT. Translating it yields CAISESGRNRARTDTQYF. J is TRBJ2-3 and V is TRBV10-3; a possible D gene is TRBD1 (6 bases). Germline assignment: CDR1 ENHRY and CDR2 SYGVKD. Trimming took off 0 bases at V and 3 bases at J, with 19 bases between the two ends. The CDR3 length is 18 residues.

V usage is TRBV4-2 and J usage is TRBJ1-1; the match to TRBD1 covers 9 bases. Trimming at V came to 2 bases and at J to 1 base, leaving 14 bases not matched to a gene. This CDR3 has 19 residues. Per the germline V gene, CDR1 is LGHNA and CDR2 is YNFKEQ. Here the CDR3 DNA reads TGTGCCAGCAGCCAAACCGGGACAGGGCTTCCCCCTTCGAACACTGAAGCTTTCTTT. It codes for CASSQTGTGLPPSNTEAFF.

The V and J genes are TRBV5-1 and TRBJ2-2; the D call may be TRBD1 or TRBD2 (5 bases each). V shed 0 bases and J shed 5 bases, with 14 bases lying between them. This CDR3 comprises 16 residues. Germline V gene data show CDR1 as SGHRS and CDR2 as YFSETQ. The CDR3 DNA follows: TGCGCCAGCAGCTTGGCCGGGGCTGGGAATACCGGGGAGCTGTTTTTT. It codes for CASSLAGAGNTGELFF.

J is TRBJ2-7 and V is TRBV2; no clear D gene. In germline, CDR1 is SNHLY, CDR2 FYNNEI. V gave up 4 bases and J gave up 4 bases, with 8 bases separating them. The CDR3 runs to 12 residues. The CDR3 region has the DNA TGTGCCAGCAGTGCTAGGAGTTACGAGCAGTACTTC. It specifies CASSARSYEQYF.

The rearrangement joins TRBV10-2 to TRBJ2-1; D gene uncertain. Germline CDR1 reads WSHSY; CDR2 reads SAAADI. CDR3 length: 13 residues. V shed 8 bases and J shed 0 bases, with 8 bases lying between them. The CDR3 coding sequence is TGCGCCAGCCGCCCAGACTCCTACAATGAGCAGTTCTTC. Translating it yields CASRPDSYNEQFF.

This chain joins TRBV3-1 (or the pseudogene TRBV3-2) and TRBJ2-5; 9 bases map to TRBD2. Unmatched junction bases numbered 11, after V lost 0 bases and J lost 6 bases. CDR3 length: 17 residues. Germline V gene lookup returns CDR1 LGHDT and CDR2 YNNKEL (reference sequence). CDR3 protein: CASSQDWSAGGSKTQYF. Written as DNA, the CDR3 is TGTGCCAGCAGCCAAGATTGGTCAGCGGGGGGATCGAAGACCCAGTACTTC.